This T cell receptor (beta chain) derives from a study of T-cell reconstitution after alpha-beta-depleted transplantation in children. The CDR3 runs to 14 residues. The junction had 4 bases not matched to a gene; V was cut back by 6 bases and J by 3 bases. Germline CDR1 and CDR2: WNHNN and SYGVQD (reference sequence). Researchers prepared the TCRbeta library using unique molecular identifiers, the study reports. TCRdb independently ran MiXCR on the PCR reads; one entry per CDR3 protein. The sample lists under 450,000 distinct CDR3 sequences; 13% were seen once. The rearrangement uses TRBV10-1 and TRBJ2-2, with 7 bases lining up with TRBD2. This TCR was recovered from a human donor who donated a stem cell graft to a child with Fanconi anemia. Here the sequenced sample was PBMCs, taken from the stem cell graft. The CDR3, as DNA: TGCGCCAGCAGCGGGGGGTCGTACACCGGGGAGCTGTTTTTT. Its protein is CASSGGSYTGELFF.